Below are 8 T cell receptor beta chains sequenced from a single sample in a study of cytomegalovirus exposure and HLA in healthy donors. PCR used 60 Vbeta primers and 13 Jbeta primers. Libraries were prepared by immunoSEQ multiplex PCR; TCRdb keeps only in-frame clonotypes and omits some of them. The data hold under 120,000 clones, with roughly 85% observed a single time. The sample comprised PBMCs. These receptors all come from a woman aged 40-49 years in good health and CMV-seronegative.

CDR3 coding DNA: TGTGCCAGCGGACTCCCCTACGAGCAGTACTTC. Protein product: CASGLPYEQYF. This chain joins TRBV7-2 and TRBJ2-7, with D possibly matching TRBD2 (5 bases). Between the trimmed V and J ends, which lost 8 bases and 2 bases, there was a span of 7 bases. The CDR3 is 11 amino acids. Germline V gene sequence: CDR1 SGHTA, CDR2 FQGNSA.

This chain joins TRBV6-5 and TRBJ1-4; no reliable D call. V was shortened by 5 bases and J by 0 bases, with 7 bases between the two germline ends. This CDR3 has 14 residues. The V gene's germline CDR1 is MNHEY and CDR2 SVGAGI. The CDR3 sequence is CASSASATNEKLFF. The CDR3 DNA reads TGTGCCAGCAGTGCCAGTGCAACTAATGAAAAACTGTTTTTT.

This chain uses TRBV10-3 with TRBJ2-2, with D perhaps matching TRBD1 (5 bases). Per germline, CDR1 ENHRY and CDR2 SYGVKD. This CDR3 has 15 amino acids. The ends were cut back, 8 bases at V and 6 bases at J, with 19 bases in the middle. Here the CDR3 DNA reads TGTGCCATCCCAGGCCAGGGCGCCGACCCCGGGGAGCTGTTTTTT. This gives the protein CAIPGQGADPGELFF.

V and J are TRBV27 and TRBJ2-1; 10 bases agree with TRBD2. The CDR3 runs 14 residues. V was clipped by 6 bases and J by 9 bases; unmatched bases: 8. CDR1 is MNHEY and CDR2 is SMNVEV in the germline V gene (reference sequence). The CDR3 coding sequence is TGTGCCAGCAGGACGGGACTAGCGATCGGTGAGCAGTTCTTC. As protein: CASRTGLAIGEQFF.

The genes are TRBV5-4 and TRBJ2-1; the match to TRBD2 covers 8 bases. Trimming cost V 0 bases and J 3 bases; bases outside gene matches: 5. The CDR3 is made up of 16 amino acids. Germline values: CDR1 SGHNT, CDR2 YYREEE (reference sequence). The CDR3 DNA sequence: TGTGCCAGCAGCTTGGGGGGTAGCGGGGACTACAATGAGCAGTTCTTC. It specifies CASSLGGSGDYNEQFF.

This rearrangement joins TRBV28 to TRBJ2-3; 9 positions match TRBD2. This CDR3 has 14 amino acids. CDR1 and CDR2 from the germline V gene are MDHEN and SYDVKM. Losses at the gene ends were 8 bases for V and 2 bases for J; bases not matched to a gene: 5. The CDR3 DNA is TGTGCCAGCGGCGGGGGGGCCGACACAGATACGCAGTATTTT. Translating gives CASGGGADTDTQYF. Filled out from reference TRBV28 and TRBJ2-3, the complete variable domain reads DVKVTQSSRYLVKRTGEKVFLECVQDMDHENMFWYRQDPGLGLRLIYFSYDVKMKEKGDIPEGYSVSREKKERFSLILESASTNQTSMYLCASGGGADTDTQYFGPGTRLTVL.

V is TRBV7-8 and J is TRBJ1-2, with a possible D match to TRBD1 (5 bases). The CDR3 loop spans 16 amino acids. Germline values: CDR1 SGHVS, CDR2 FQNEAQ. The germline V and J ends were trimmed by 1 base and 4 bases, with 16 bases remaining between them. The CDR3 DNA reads TGTGCCAGCAGCTTAGAGAGTGGGGCGGAAGGCTATGGCTACACCTTC. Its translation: CASSLESGAEGYGYTF.

The CDR3 DNA follows: TGCGCCAGCAGCCGGGGTAGCGGGGGACCAGAGACCCAGTACTTC. This translates into CASSRGSGGPETQYF. The chain employs TRBV4-3 and TRBJ2-5, with TRBD2 identical over 9 bases. Germline CDR1 and CDR2: LGHNA and YSLEER. Unmatched junction bases numbered 7, after V lost 4 bases and J lost 4 bases. The CDR3 is 15 residues long.